This record covers a single T cell receptor beta chain. The antigen is undetermined. TCRdb reprocessed the 5' RACE reads via MiXCR and lists one record per CDR3 protein. The sample includes about 200,000 distinct CDR3 sequences, 6% to 8.5% of them seen just once. The sample is drawn from a study of CD8 T cells in ankylosing spondylitis. This CDR3 region has 15 residues. V lost 5 bases to trimming and J lost 1 base, with 13 bases between them. Germline V gives CDR1 SGHAT, CDR2 FQNNGV. Study-level results: Typical of ankylosing spondylitis blood, it appeared, was a TCR beta motif of eight highly homologous variants.

The chain couples TRBV11-2 to TRBJ2-3; no definite D call. Sequencing input: blood, either unsorted or a sorted T cell fraction (not recorded which). The clonotype was recovered from a male donor with ankylosing spondylitis. CDR3 sequence reads: CASSPTFGRTDTQYF. Here the CDR3 DNA reads TGTGCCAGCAGCCCTACGTTTGGACGCACAGATACGCAGTATTTT.